The clone carrying this T cell receptor beta chain showed up just a few times. What it recognizes is unknown. This entry comes from a study of shared clonotypes between healthy human individuals. The study, taken as a whole, reports: The generation probabilities recorded for non-shared clonotypes fell below those of clonotypes shared by all four donors. Although depth was large, rarefaction showed that sequencing of the sorted subsets was incomplete.

The table came from immunoSEQ multiplex PCR; TCRdb's copy has only in-frame clones and leaves some out. Seen here are roughly 2.6 million clones, about 92% observed once, and the top ten hold 0.11% to 0.15%. V dropped 6 bases and J dropped 4; count of bases not matched to a gene: 7. Germline V gene sequence: CDR1 LNHDA, CDR2 SQIVND (reference sequence). The CDR3 length is 14 residues. The sample taken for sequencing was naive CD4+ T cells sorted from blood. Subset defined: CD45RA+ positively selected. The sequence derives from a young man in good health. The chain uses TRBV19 and TRBJ2-7, with 9 bases fitting TRBD1. The CDR3 region is CASRKRDREYEQYF. Written as DNA, the CDR3 is TGTGCCAGTAGGAAAAGGGACAGGGAATACGAGCAGTACTTC. Complete variable domain (other parts from reference TRBV19 and TRBJ2-7): DGGITQSPKYLFRKEGQNVTLSCEQNLNHDAMYWYRQDPGQGLRLIYYSQIVNDFQKGDIAEGYSVSREKKESFPLTVTSAQKNPTAFYLCASRKRDREYEQYFGPGTRLTVT.